One and the same sample provided the 19 T cell receptor beta chains below, sequenced in a study of blood T cell repertoires in COVID-19. Profiling relied on immunoSEQ multiplex PCR, and the TCRdb table lists in-frame clones only, not all of them. The sample carries nearly 350,000 clones, more than 75% recorded once. The source material was peripheral blood. These TCRs come from a woman aged 18-30 years who had recovered from COVID-19.

The chain has TRBV5-6 and TRBJ2-7, with TRBD2 matching over 10 bases. Trimming took 0 bases from V and 7 from J; bases not matched to a gene: 10. CDR1 and CDR2 (germline): SGHDT, YYEEEE. This CDR3 has 16 residues. The CDR3 nucleotides read TGTGCCAGCAGCTTGGCAGGTCGACTAGCGGGTGGAGAGCAGTACGTC. Its protein product is CASSLAGRLAGGEQYV.

The rearrangement uses TRBV28 and TRBJ1-3; TRBD1 agrees at 8 bases. This CDR3 is built from 15 residues. The V segment lost 5 bases and the J segment 5 bases; nucleotides outside the gene matches: 8. CDR1 is MDHEN, CDR2 SYDVKM, per germline. DNA for the CDR3: TGTGCCAGCAGTCCCACCCGGACAGGGAGAAACACCATATATTTT. Encoded protein: CASSPTRTGRNTIYF.

This clone was recorded a few times. V gene TRBV7-9 combines with J gene TRBJ1-3; D remains unclear. The germline V and J ends were trimmed by 1 base and 9 bases, with 10 bases remaining between them. Germline CDR1 and CDR2: SEHNR and FQNEAQ (reference sequence). The CDR3 consists of 13 residues. CDR3 nucleotide sequence: TGTGCCAGCAGCTTAGATCCAGACATCACCATATATTTT. Translating gives CASSLDPDITIYF.

V and J are TRBV3-1 (or the pseudogene TRBV3-2) and TRBJ2-2; D gene unclear. V was pared by 6 bases and J by 1 base, with 9 bases between. The CDR3 contains 14 residues. Germline lookup yields CDR1 LGHDT and CDR2 YNNKEL (reference sequence). The CDR3 spells CASSLLGNTGELFF. CDR3 nucleotide sequence: TGTGCCAGCAGTCTGCTAGGGAACACCGGGGAGCTGTTTTTT.

This chain links TRBV30 with TRBJ2-6; TRBD2 aligns across 7 bases. CDR1 GTSNPN and CDR2 SVGIG come from the germline V gene (reference sequence). There are 14 residues in the CDR3. V shed 3 bases and J 7 bases; nucleotides not matched to a gene: 6. The CDR3 coding sequence is TGTGCCTGGAGCGGCGGGGGAAACGCCAACGTCCTGACTTTC. It specifies CAWSGGGNANVLTF.

In this sample, this clone turned up once. This chain links TRBV4-3 with TRBJ1-2, with 8 bases fitting TRBD1. The CDR3 is 16 residues long. V trimming: 0 bases; J trimming: 6 bases; junction bases outside the gene matches: 9. The germline CDR1 and CDR2 sequences are LGHNA and YSLEER. CDR3: CASSQDMGQETHGYTF. The CDR3 nucleotides are TGCGCCAGCAGCCAAGACATGGGACAGGAAACCCATGGCTACACCTTC.

This rearrangement joins TRBV21-1 to TRBJ2-7; the table's D call, TRBD2, has no DNA check behind it. TRBV21-1 is a pseudogene locus. The CDR3 length is 13 residues. CDR3 in DNA: TGTGCCAGCAGCATAGATTCTAGCGGGATGCGGTACGTC. Translation gives CASSIDSSGMRYV.

The chain has TRBV23-1 and TRBJ2-5; unclear D gene. TRBV23-1 is an open reading frame whose function is uncertain. The CDR3 runs 13 residues. The V and J ends lost 5 bases and 7 bases respectively, with 14 bases between them. The CDR3 nucleotides read TGCGCCAGCAGTACATCCCCGTCTGTGACCCAGTACTTC. Its translation is CASSTSPSVTQYF.

The rearrangement joins TRBV5-6 to TRBJ2-1, with D uncertain. The CDR3 spans 15 residues. Germline loops: CDR1 SGHDT, CDR2 YYEEEE. V lost 3 bases and J lost 11, with 21 bases in between. The CDR3 spells CASSSFLLLAKQQFF. The CDR3 nucleotides are TGTGCCAGCAGCTCGTTCCTCCTGTTGGCCAAACAGCAGTTCTTC. The full variable domain, completed using reference TRBV5-6 and TRBJ2-1, is DAGVTQSPTHLIKTRGQQVTLRCSPKSGHDTVSWYQQALGQGPQFIFQYYEEEERQRGNFPDRFSGHQFPNYSSELNVNALLLGDSALYLCASSSFLLLAKQQFFGPGTRLTVL.

The V and J genes are TRBV7-2 and TRBJ2-1; 7 nucleotides match TRBD1. The junction had 5 bases not matched to a gene; V was cut back by 5 bases and J by 1 base. Germline values: CDR1 SGHTA, CDR2 FQGNSA. This CDR3 contains 15 residues. This CDR3 is CASSQNRGSYNEQFF. The CDR3 bases are TGTGCCAGCAGCCAAAACAGGGGATCCTACAATGAGCAGTTCTTC.

This sequence joins TRBV12-2 and TRBJ2-1; the listed D gene, TRBD2, was not tested against the DNA. TRBV12-2 is a documented pseudogene. This CDR3 spans 15 amino acids. CDR3 in DNA: TGTGCAAGTCGCTTTCGACTAGCGGCTTACAATGAGCAGTTCTTC. Encoded protein: CASRFRLAAYNEQFF.

The CDR3 loop is CASTRAREGETQYF. The CDR3 coding sequence is TGTGCCAGCACCCGAGCGCGGGAGGGGGAGACCCAGTACTTC. The J gene is TRBJ2-5, the V gene TRBV28, with 9 bases aligning to TRBD2. The junction had 8 bases not matched to a gene; V was cut back by 7 bases and J by 5 bases. CDR1 and CDR2 (germline): MDHEN, SYDVKM. CDR3 size: 14 residues.

CDR3 sequence (DNA): TGTGCCAGCAGTCCGCGAGCCCGGACAGGGAGCTCTGGAAACACCATATATTTT. Protein sequence: CASSPRARTGSSGNTIYF. V gene TRBV7-9 combines with J gene TRBJ1-3; TRBD1 matches 8 bases. V was clipped by 6 bases and J by 0 bases; unmatched bases: 13. CDR1 and CDR2 (germline): SEHNR, FQNEAQ (reference sequence). The CDR3 contains 18 residues.

The rearrangement joins TRBV6-4 to TRBJ1-5; no reliable D call. The germline V and J ends were trimmed by 6 bases and 1 base, with 13 bases remaining between them. CDR1 is MRHNA and CDR2 is SNTAGT in the germline V gene. The CDR3 has 15 amino acids. The CDR3 DNA is TGTGCCAGCAGCCTAGAAGAGGGAAGCAATCAGCCCCAGCATTTT. Its protein is CASSLEEGSNQPQHF.

This chain uses TRBV5-5 with TRBJ1-5; 10 bases agree with TRBD1. After removal of 4 bases from V and 7 bases from J, the junction contained 8 bases not matched to a gene. Per the germline V gene, CDR1 is SGHKS and CDR2 is YYEKEE (reference sequence). CDR3 size: 15 residues. The CDR3 spells CASSPADRGLQPQHF. Written as DNA, the CDR3 is TGTGCCAGCAGCCCCGCGGACAGGGGGTTGCAGCCCCAGCATTTT.

The chain combines TRBV12-5 with TRBJ1-4; D may be TRBD1 (6 bases). The CDR3 runs 14 residues. Deletions cut 3 bases from V and 3 bases from J, with 8 bases between. The germline gives CDR1 LGHNT, CDR2 FRNRAP. The CDR3: CASGFGQSNEKLFF. The CDR3 DNA reads as TGTGCTAGTGGTTTCGGACAGTCTAATGAAAAACTGTTTTTT.

V usage is TRBV9 and J usage is TRBJ2-2, with TRBD1 as a possible D gene (7 bases). The CDR3 runs to 15 residues. V lost 0 bases and J 7 bases, leaving 13 bases between the germline ends. CDR1 is SGDLS, CDR2 YYNGEE, per germline. CDR3 residues: CASSVAGRGDGELFF. In DNA, the CDR3 is TGTGCCAGCAGCGTAGCGGGCAGGGGGGACGGGGAGCTGTTTTTT.

The chain uses TRBV5-8 and TRBJ2-7; D is unclear. V was shortened by 0 bases and J by 6 bases, with 10 bases between the two germline ends. Looked up from germline, CDR1 is SGHTS and CDR2 is YDEGEE. The CDR3 is 13 residues long. CDR3 residues: CASSLGIWAEQYV. The CDR3, as DNA: TGTGCCAGCAGCTTGGGGATCTGGGCCGAGCAGTACGTC.

V is TRBV24-1 and J is TRBJ1-2, with a possible D match to TRBD1 (5 bases). The germline V and J ends were trimmed by 6 bases and 8 bases, with 18 bases remaining between them. Germline V gene sequence: CDR1 KGHDR, CDR2 SFDVKD. CDR3 size: 14 residues. CDR3 coding DNA: TGTGCCACCAGTAAGGGCCGGGGGATTGGAGGCTACACCTTC. It encodes CATSKGRGIGGYTF.